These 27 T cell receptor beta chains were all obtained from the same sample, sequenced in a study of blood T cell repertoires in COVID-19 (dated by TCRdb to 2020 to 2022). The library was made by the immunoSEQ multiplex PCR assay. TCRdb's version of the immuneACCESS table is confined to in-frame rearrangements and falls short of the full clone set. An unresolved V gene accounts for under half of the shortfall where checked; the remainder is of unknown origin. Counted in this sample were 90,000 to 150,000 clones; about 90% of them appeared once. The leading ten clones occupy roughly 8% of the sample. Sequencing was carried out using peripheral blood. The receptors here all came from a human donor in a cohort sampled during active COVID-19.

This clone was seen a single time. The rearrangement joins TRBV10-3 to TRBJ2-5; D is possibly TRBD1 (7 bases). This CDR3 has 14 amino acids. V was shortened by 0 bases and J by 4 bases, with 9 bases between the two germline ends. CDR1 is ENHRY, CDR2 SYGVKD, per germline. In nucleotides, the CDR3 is TGTGCCATCAGTGAGTCTCAGGGGGGAGAGACCCAGTACTTC. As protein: CAISESQGGETQYF.

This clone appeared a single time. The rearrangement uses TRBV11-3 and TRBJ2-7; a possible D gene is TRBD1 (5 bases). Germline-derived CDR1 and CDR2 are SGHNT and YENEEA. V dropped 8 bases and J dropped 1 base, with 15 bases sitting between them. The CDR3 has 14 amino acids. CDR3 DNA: TGTGCCAGCTCCAGACAGAGAGGTTCCTACGAGCAGTACTTC. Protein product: CASSRQRGSYEQYF.

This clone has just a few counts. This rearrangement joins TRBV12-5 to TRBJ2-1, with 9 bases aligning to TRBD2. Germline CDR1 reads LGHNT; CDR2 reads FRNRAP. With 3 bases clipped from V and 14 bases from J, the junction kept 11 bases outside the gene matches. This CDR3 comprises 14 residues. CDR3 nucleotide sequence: TGTGCTAGTGGTTTAAGCGGGAGGACCGGAACAAAGTTCTTC. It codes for CASGLSGRTGTKFF.

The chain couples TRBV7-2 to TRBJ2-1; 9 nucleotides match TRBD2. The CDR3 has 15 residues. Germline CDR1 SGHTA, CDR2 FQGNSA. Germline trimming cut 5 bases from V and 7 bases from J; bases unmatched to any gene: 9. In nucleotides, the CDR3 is TGTGCCAGCAGCCTCAGCGGGGGGTACCAGAATGAGCAGTTCTTC. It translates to CASSLSGGYQNEQFF.

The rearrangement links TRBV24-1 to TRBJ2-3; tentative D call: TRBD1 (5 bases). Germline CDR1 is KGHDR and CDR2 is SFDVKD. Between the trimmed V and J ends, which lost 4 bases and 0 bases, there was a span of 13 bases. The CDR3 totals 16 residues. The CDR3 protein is CATSEHDSISTDTQYF. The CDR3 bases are TGTGCCACCAGTGAACATGACAGCATTAGCACAGATACGCAGTATTTT.

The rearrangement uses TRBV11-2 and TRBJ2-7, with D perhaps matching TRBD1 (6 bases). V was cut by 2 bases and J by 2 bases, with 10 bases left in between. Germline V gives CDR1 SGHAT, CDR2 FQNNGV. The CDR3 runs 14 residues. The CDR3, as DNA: TGTGCCAGCAGCTTACCAGGGGAAGCCTACGAGCAGTACTTC. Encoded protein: CASSLPGEAYEQYF.

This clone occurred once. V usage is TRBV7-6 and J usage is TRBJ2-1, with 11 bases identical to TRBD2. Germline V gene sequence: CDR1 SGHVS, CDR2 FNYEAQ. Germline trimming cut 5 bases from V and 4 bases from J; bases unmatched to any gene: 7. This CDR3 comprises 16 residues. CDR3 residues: CASSVAGTSGYNEQFF. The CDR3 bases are TGTGCCAGCAGCGTCGCCGGGACTAGCGGTTACAATGAGCAGTTCTTC.

CDR3 sequence: CASSPLREAGELFF. CDR3 sequence (DNA): TGTGCCAGCAGTCCTCTAAGGGAGGCCGGGGAGCTGTTTTTT. The chain employs TRBV28 and TRBJ2-2; D perhaps matches TRBD2 (6 bases). The CDR3 consists of 14 residues. From germline, CDR1 is MDHEN and CDR2 SYDVKM. The ends were cut back, 5 bases at V and 6 bases at J, with 13 bases in the middle.

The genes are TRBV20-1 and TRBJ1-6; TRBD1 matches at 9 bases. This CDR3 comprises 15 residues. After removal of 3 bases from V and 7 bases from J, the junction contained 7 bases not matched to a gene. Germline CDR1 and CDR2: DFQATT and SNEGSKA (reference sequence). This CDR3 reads CSASFSGQGNSPLHF. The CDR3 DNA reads TGCAGTGCTAGTTTCTCGGGACAGGGAAATTCACCCCTCCACTTT.

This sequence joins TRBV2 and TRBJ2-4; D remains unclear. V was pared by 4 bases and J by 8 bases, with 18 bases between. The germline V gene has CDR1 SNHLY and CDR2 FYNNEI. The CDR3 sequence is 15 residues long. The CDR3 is CASSAFSGLWYIQYF. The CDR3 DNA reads TGTGCCAGCAGTGCATTCTCAGGATTGTGGTACATTCAGTACTTC.

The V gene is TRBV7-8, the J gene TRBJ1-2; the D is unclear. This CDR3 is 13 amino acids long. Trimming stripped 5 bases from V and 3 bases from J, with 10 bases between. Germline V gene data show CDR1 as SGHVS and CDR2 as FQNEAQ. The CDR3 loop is CASSLGVDYGYTF. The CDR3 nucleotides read TGTGCCAGCAGCCTGGGCGTGGACTATGGCTACACCTTC.

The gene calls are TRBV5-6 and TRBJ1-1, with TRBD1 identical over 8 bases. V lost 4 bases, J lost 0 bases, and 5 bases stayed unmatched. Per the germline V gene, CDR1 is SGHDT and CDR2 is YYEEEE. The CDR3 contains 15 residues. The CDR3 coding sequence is TGTGCCAGCAGCCTCCGGGACAGGCTGAACACTGAAGCTTTCTTT. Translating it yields CASSLRDRLNTEAFF.

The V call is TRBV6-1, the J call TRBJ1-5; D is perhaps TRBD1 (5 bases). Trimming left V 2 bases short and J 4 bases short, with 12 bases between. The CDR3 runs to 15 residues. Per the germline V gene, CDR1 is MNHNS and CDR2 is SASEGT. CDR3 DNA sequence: TGTGCCAGCAGTGAACTATCGGGGGGGAATCAGCCCCAGCATTTT. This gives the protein CASSELSGGNQPQHF.

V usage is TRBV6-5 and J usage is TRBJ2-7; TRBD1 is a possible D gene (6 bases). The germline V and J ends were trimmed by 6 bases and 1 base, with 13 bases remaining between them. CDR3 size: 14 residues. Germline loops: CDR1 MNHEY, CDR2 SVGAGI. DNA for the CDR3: TGTGCCAGCAGGGAGGACAGAAGTTCCTACGAGCAGTACTTC. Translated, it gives CASREDRSSYEQYF.

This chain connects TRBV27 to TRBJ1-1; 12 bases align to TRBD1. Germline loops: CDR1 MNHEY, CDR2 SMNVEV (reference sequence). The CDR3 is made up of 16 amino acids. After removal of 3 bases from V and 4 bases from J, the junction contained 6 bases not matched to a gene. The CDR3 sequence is CASSFRGQGAITEAFF. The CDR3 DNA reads TGTGCCAGCAGTTTCAGGGGACAGGGGGCCATCACTGAAGCTTTCTTT.

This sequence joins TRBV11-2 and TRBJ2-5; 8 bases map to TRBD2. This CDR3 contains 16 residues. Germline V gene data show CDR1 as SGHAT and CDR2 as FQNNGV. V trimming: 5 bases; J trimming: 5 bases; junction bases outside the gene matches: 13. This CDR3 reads CASSRTSYRGGETQYF. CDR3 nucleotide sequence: TGTGCCAGCAGCCGAACCTCCTACCGGGGGGGGGAGACCCAGTACTTC.

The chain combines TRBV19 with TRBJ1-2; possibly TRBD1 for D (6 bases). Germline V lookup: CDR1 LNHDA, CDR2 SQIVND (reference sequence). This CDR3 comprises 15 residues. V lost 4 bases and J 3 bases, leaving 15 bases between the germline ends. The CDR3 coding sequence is TGTGCCAGTAGTACTTCCTCACAGGGCGACTATGGCTACACCTTC. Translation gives CASSTSSQGDYGYTF.

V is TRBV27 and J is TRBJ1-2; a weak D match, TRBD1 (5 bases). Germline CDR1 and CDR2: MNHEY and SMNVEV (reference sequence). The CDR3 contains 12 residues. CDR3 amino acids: CASERGDYGYTF. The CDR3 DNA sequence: TGTGCTTCCGAACGGGGGGACTATGGCTACACCTTC.

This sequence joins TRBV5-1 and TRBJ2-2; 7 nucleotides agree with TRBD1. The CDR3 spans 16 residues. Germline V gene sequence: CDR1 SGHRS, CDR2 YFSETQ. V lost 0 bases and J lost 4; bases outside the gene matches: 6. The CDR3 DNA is TGCGCCAGCAGCTTGGCCGCGACAGGGAGCACCGGGGAGCTGTTTTTT. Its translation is CASSLAATGSTGELFF.

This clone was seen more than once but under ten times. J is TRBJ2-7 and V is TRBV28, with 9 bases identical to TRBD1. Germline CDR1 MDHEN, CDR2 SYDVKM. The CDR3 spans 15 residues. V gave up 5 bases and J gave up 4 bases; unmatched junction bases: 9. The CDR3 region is CASSTRQGVRYEQYF. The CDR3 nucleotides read TGTGCCAGCAGTACAAGACAGGGGGTGAGGTACGAGCAGTACTTC.

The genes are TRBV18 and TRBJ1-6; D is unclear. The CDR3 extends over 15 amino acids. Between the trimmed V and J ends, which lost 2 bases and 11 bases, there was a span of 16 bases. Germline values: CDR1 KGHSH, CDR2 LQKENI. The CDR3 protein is CASSPNSDIRTPLHF. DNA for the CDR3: TGTGCCAGCTCACCAAATTCAGACATTCGGACACCCCTCCACTTT.

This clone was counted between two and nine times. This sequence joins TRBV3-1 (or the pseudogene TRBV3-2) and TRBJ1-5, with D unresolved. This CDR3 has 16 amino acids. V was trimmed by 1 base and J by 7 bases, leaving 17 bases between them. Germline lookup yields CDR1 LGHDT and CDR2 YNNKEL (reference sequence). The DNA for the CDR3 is TGTGCCAGCAGCCAAGGATACTCGCGGCAGTCGCAGCCCCAGCATTTT. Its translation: CASSQGYSRQSQPQHF.

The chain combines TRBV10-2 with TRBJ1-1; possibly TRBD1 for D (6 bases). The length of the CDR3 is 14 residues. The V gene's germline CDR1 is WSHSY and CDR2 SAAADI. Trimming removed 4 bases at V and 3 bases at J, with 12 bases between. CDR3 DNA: TGCGCCAGCAGTGTCAGGTCAGGGGACACTGAAGCTTTCTTT. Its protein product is CASSVRSGDTEAFF.

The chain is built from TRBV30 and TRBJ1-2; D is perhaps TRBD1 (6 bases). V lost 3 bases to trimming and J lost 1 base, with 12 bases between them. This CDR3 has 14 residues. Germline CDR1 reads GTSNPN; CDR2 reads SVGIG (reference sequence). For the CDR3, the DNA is TGTGCCTGGAGGATTACAGGGCTTAACTATGGCTACACCTTC. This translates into CAWRITGLNYGYTF.

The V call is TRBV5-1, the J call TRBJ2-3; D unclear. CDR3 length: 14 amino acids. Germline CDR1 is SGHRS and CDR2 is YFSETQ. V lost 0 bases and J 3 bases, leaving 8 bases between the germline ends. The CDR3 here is CASSLGRPTDTQYF. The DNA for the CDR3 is TGCGCCAGCAGCTTGGGGCGGCCTACAGATACGCAGTATTTT.

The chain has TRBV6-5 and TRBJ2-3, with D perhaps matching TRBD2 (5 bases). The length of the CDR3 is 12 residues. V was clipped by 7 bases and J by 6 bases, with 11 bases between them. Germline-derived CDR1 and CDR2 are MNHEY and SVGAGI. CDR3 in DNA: TGTGCCAGCACCAACGAGCGGGATACGCAGTATTTT. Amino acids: CASTNERDTQYF.

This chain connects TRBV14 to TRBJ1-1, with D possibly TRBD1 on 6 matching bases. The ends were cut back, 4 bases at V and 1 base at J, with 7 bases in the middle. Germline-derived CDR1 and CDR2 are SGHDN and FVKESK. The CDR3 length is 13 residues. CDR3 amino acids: CASSRGGNTEAFF. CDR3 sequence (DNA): TGTGCCAGCAGCCGAGGGGGGAACACTGAAGCTTTCTTT.